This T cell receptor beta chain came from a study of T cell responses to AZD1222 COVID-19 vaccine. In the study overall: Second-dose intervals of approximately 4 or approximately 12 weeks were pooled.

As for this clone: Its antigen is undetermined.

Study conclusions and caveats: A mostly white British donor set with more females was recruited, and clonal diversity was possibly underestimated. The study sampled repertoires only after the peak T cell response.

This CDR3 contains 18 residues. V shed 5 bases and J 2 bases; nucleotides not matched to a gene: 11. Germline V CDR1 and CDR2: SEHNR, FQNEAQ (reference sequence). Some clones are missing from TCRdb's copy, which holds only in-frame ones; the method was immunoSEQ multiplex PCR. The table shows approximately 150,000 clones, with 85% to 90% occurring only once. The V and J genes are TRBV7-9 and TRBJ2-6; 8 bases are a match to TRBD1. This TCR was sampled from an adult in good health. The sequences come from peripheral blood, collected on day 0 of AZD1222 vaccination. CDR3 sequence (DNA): TGTGCCAGCAGCCCTTGGACAGGGCCCAATACTGGGGCCAACGTCCTGACTTTC. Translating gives CASSPWTGPNTGANVLTF.